A single sample gave rise to the 9 T cell receptor beta chains below, sequenced in a study of CD8+ T cells in alopecia areata. As to treatment: oral pan-JAK inhibitor, 5-10 mg twice daily. Following extraction, RNA underwent reverse transcription to cDNA, which served as the sequencing template. Assay: immunoSEQ multiplex PCR; the TCRdb copy retains only in-frame clones and omits some. The sample yields 150,000 to 200,000 clones, roughly 60% seen once. This specimen consisted of CD4+ T cells sorted from blood, obtained around week 49, from a patient treated with tofacitinib. These receptors originate from a human donor with alopecia areata.

This chain links TRBV5-6 with TRBJ1-1, with D maybe TRBD1 (6 bases). V was clipped by 2 bases and J by 1 base, with 9 bases between them. CDR1 SGHDT and CDR2 YYEEEE come from the germline V gene. The CDR3 loop spans 14 amino acids. CDR3 in DNA: TGTGCCAGCAGCTTTTGGGGGCCGAACACTGAAGCTTTCTTT. This sequence encodes CASSFWGPNTEAFF.

This sequence joins TRBV4-1 and TRBJ1-5; D is unclear. The CDR3 consists of 16 residues. The V gene lost 2 bases and the J gene lost 3 bases, with 14 bases spanning the gap. CDR1 MGHRA and CDR2 YSYEKL come from the germline V gene. The CDR3 region is CASSQKFQTNNQPQHF. The CDR3, as DNA: TGCGCCAGCAGCCAAAAATTTCAGACCAACAATCAGCCCCAGCATTTT.

This clone was seen more than once but under ten times. V is TRBV30 and J is TRBJ2-3; the D is unclear. The V gene's germline CDR1 is GTSNPN and CDR2 SVGIG (reference sequence). The CDR3 extends over 11 amino acids. The V end was cut by 6 bases, the J end by 8 bases, with 12 bases between. The CDR3 protein is CACNDLGTQYF. The DNA for the CDR3 is TGTGCCTGTAACGACTTGGGTACGCAGTATTTT. Drawing the rest from reference TRBV30 and TRBJ2-3, the complete variable domain is SQTIHQWPATLVQPVGSPLSLECTVEGTSNPNLYWYRQAAGRGLQLLFYSVGIGQISSEVPQNLSASRPQDRQFILSSKKLLLSDSGFYLCACNDLGTQYFGPGTRLTVL.

This clone appeared many times. The gene calls are TRBV29-1 and TRBJ2-2, with 7 positions matching TRBD1. V shed 6 bases and J 1 base; nucleotides not matched to a gene: 14. The CDR3 covers 17 residues. CDR1 is SQVTM and CDR2 is ANQGSEA in the germline V gene. CDR3 residues: CSVSIDSRTGNTGELFF. CDR3 coding DNA: TGCAGCGTCTCGATTGACAGTAGGACAGGGAACACCGGGGAGCTGTTTTTT.

This rearrangement joins TRBV15 to TRBJ2-5, with a weak D call TRBD1 (6 bases). The germline V and J ends were trimmed by 8 bases and 2 bases, with 12 bases remaining between them. Germline lookup yields CDR1 LNHNV and CDR2 YYDKDF (reference sequence). This CDR3 is 13 amino acids long. For the CDR3, the DNA is TGTGCCACCTCACCCGGACAGCAAGAGACCCAGTACTTC. Protein: CATSPGQQETQYF.

This clone is a singleton in its sample. The gene calls are TRBV2 and TRBJ2-5; TRBD1 is a possible D gene (5 bases). Germline CDR1 is SNHLY and CDR2 is FYNNEI. Trimming pared 5 bases from V and 2 bases from J, leaving 12 bases between. This CDR3 comprises 14 residues. In DNA form, the CDR3 reads TGTGCCAGCAGTATTGGACAATATCAAGAGACCCAGTACTTC. It codes for CASSIGQYQETQYF.

The V call is TRBV5-6, the J call TRBJ1-1; D remains ambiguous. CDR1 is SGHDT, CDR2 YYEEEE, per germline. The CDR3 runs to 13 residues. Trimming stripped 4 bases from V and 5 bases from J, with 12 bases between. The CDR3 sequence is CASSRGKGTEAFF. The CDR3 coding sequence is TGTGCCAGCAGCCGCGGAAAGGGAACTGAAGCTTTCTTT.

This chain uses TRBV7-2 with TRBJ2-1; 9 nucleotides agree with TRBD2. The J segment lost 4 bases and the V segment lost 0 bases, leaving 7 bases of the junction unmatched. The CDR3 is 17 amino acids. Germline CDR1 reads SGHTA; CDR2 reads FQGNSA. CDR3 amino acids: CASSLAIGSGGYNEQFF. CDR3 bases: TGTGCCAGCAGCTTAGCGATTGGTAGCGGGGGTTACAATGAGCAGTTCTTC. The full variable domain, its missing parts supplied by reference TRBV7-2 and TRBJ2-1, is GAGVSQSPSNKVTEKGKDVELRCDPISGHTALYWYRQSLGQGLEFLIYFQGNSAPDKSGLPSDRFSAERTGGSVSTLTIQRTQQEDSAVYLCASSLAIGSGGYNEQFFGPGTRLTVL.

The chain carries TRBV18 and TRBJ2-3; 9 positions match TRBD2. Germline assignment: CDR1 KGHSH and CDR2 LQKENI. The CDR3 sequence is 14 residues long. V lost 6 bases, J lost 10 bases, and 11 bases stayed unmatched. The CDR3 loop reads CASSPLAGDQAQYF. The CDR3 nucleotides read TGTGCCAGCTCGCCCTTAGCGGGGGACCAGGCGCAGTATTTT.